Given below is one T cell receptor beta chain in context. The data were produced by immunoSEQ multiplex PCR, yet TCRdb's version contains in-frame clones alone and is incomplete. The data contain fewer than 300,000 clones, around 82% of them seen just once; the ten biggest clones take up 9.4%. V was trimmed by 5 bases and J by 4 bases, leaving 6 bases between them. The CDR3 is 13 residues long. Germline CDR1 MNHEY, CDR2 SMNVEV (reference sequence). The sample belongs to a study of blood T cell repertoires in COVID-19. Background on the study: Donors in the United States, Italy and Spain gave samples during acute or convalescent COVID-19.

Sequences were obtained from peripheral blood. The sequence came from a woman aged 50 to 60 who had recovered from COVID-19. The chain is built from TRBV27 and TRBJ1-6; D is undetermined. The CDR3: CASSLVYNSPLHF. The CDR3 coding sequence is TGTGCCAGCAGTCTTGTTTATAATTCACCCCTCCACTTT.